The present entry profiles one T cell receptor beta chain with its context. Time point meaning: baseline pretreatment blood. Treatment indicated: 15 Gy SBRT to primary tumor, nephrectomy 4 weeks later. This sample is part of a study of radiation and T cells in renal cell carcinoma. The V end was cut by 4 bases, the J end by 8 bases, with 13 bases between. The CDR3 runs to 13 residues. Germline assignment: CDR1 SGHKS and CDR2 YYEKEE (reference sequence). Some clones are missing from TCRdb's copy, which holds only in-frame ones; the method was immunoSEQ multiplex PCR. Altogether about 140,000 clones are present, around four fifths being singletons, with the ten largest covering 20% to 25%.

The receptor was isolated from a woman in her 50s with renal cell carcinoma. Specimen: blood, collected from a patient whose treatment included radiotherapy and nephrectomy. The chain has TRBV5-5 and TRBJ2-4; D unresolved. The CDR3, as DNA: TGTGCCAGCAGCGATACAGTGTTGGACATTCAGTACTTC. Translation: CASSDTVLDIQYF.